This TCR beta chain came from a study of STAT5B mutations in CD4+ large granular lymphocyte leukemia. The data were produced by immunoSEQ multiplex PCR, yet TCRdb's version contains in-frame clones alone and is incomplete. The sample lists about 38,000 clones; over 70% were seen once. This clone was seen a single time. The CDR3 extends over 13 amino acids. Looked up from germline, CDR1 is MNHEY and CDR2 is SVGAGI. With 6 bases removed from V and 3 bases from J, the gap between germline ends came to 9 bases. The sequence derives from a human donor in good health. Sequenced: CD4+ T cells from blood buffy coats. The chain links TRBV6-5 to TRBJ1-5; TRBD1 might be the D (5 bases). In nucleotides, the CDR3 is TGTGCCAGCAGCAGGGATTTCAATCAGCCCCAGCATTTT. Residues: CASSRDFNQPQHF.